The TCR beta chain described here comes from a study of blood T cell repertoires in COVID-19. Libraries were prepared by immunoSEQ multiplex PCR; TCRdb keeps only in-frame clonotypes and omits some of them. The table has more than 400,000 clones, less than 95% seen once. The CDR3 is 16 residues long. Germline CDR1 is SGHRS and CDR2 is YFSETQ. With 4 bases removed from V and 6 bases from J, the gap between germline ends came to 20 bases. This clonotype was obtained from a young man who had recovered from COVID-19. Sequences were obtained from PBMCs or T cells enriched from blood (not recorded which). V is TRBV5-1 and J is TRBJ2-1; D is unclear. The CDR3 nucleotides are TGCGCCAGCAGCGTCCGCGGCCGATTTTCACGCAATGAGCAGTTCTTC. Residues: CASSVRGRFSRNEQFF.